The next 32 T cell receptor beta chains were all read from a single sample in a study of blood T cell repertoires in COVID-19. This table comes from immunoSEQ multiplex PCR, and its TCRdb copy is limited to in-frame clones, with some not included. The data show approximately 170,000 clones, 79% seen once. The specimen sequenced was PBMCs or T cells enriched from blood (not recorded which). The receptors come from a woman aged 70-85 years in a cohort exposed to, infected with or recovered from COVID-19 (not recorded which).

V usage is TRBV4-1 and J usage is TRBJ1-2; 7 nucleotides line up with TRBD1. The CDR3 covers 14 residues. Germline-derived CDR1 and CDR2 are MGHRA and YSYEKL. Trimming removed 4 bases from V and 2 bases from J; junction bases left unmatched: 4. The CDR3 DNA sequence: TGCGCCAGCAGCCCTCGGGACAGCAACTATGGCTACACCTTC. The encoded protein is CASSPRDSNYGYTF.

The rearrangement joins TRBV19 to TRBJ1-2; no definite D call. Germline V gene data show CDR1 as LNHDA and CDR2 as SQIVND (reference sequence). Trimming removed 2 bases from V and 1 base from J, with 5 bases in between. This CDR3 has 13 residues. The CDR3, as DNA: TGTGCCAGTAGTATACAGAATAACTATGGCTACACCTTC. It yields the protein CASSIQNNYGYTF.

This clone was picked up a small number of times. The chain has TRBV29-1 and TRBJ2-1, with TRBD2 matching over 9 bases. After removal of 4 bases from V and 0 bases from J, the junction contained 10 bases not matched to a gene. The CDR3 covers 17 residues. In germline, CDR1 is SQVTM, CDR2 ANQGSEA. The CDR3 nucleotides are TGCAGCGTTGGGTGGCTAGCGGGGTTTAGCTCCTACAATGAGCAGTTCTTC. Protein: CSVGWLAGFSSYNEQFF.

V gene TRBV15 combines with J gene TRBJ2-3, with D unclear. The CDR3 sequence is 16 residues long. Trimming removed 0 bases at V and 4 bases at J, with 14 bases between. From germline, CDR1 is LNHNV and CDR2 YYDKDF (reference sequence). CDR3 protein: CATSRERILRADTQYF. Here the CDR3 DNA reads TGTGCCACCAGCAGAGAGAGGATTCTACGGGCAGATACGCAGTATTTT.

This rearrangement joins TRBV5-1 to TRBJ2-1, with 8 nucleotides matching TRBD1. The V and J ends lost 4 bases and 5 bases, in that order; junction bases with no gene match: 5. The CDR3 runs 14 residues. The germline gives CDR1 SGHRS, CDR2 YFSETQ. CDR3 in amino acids: CASSPGQGHNEQFF. As DNA, the CDR3 is TGCGCCAGCAGCCCCGGACAGGGTCACAATGAGCAGTTCTTC.

This clone was seen repeatedly, ten times or more. The chain combines TRBV13 with TRBJ1-4; TRBD1 might be the D (6 bases). CDR3 length: 15 amino acids. V was shortened by 3 bases and J by 3 bases, with 11 bases between the two germline ends. Germline V gene lookup returns CDR1 PRHDT and CDR2 FYEKMQ (reference sequence). CDR3 coding DNA: TGTGCCAGCAGCTTCCGAGGGGGAGCTAATGAAAAACTGTTTTTT. Residues: CASSFRGGANEKLFF.

This chain joins TRBV30 and TRBJ1-2; a possible D gene is TRBD1 (5 bases). Per germline, CDR1 GTSNPN and CDR2 SVGIG (reference sequence). V lost 2 bases and J 4 bases, leaving 11 bases between the germline ends. CDR3 length: 13 amino acids. The CDR3 protein is CAWSQGVIYGYTF. DNA of the CDR3: TGTGCCTGGAGTCAGGGTGTAATCTATGGCTACACCTTC.

The chain links TRBV10-3 to TRBJ2-1, with TRBD1 matching over 11 bases. The CDR3 sequence is 15 residues long. J gave up 6 bases and V 2 bases, and 3 bases lay outside the gene matches. Germline V lookup: CDR1 ENHRY, CDR2 SYGVKD. The CDR3 DNA follows: TGTGCCATCAGTGAGACCGGGACAGGGGGCAATGAGCAGTTCTTC. Translating gives CAISETGTGGNEQFF.

The chain employs TRBV4-1 and TRBJ2-1; D call uncertain. Trimming removed 0 bases from V and 14 bases from J, with 8 bases in between. Germline loops: CDR1 MGHRA, CDR2 YSYEKL. CDR3 length: 11 residues. The CDR3 region is CASSQDRGEFF. The CDR3 coding sequence is TGCGCCAGCAGCCAAGATCGCGGCGAGTTCTTC.

The V and J genes are TRBV19 and TRBJ1-2; 10 positions agree with TRBD1. CDR3 length: 11 residues. Per the germline V gene, CDR1 is LNHDA and CDR2 is SQIVND (reference sequence). J was trimmed by 8 bases and V by 6 bases; bases with no gene match: 0. The CDR3 spells CASRTGGGYTF. The CDR3 coding sequence is TGTGCCAGTAGGACAGGGGGCGGCTACACCTTC.

This chain links TRBV5-4 with TRBJ1-2; 7 positions agree with TRBD1. After removal of 4 bases from V and 6 bases from J, the junction contained 6 bases not matched to a gene. The CDR3 is made up of 13 amino acids. In germline, CDR1 is SGHNT, CDR2 YYREEE (reference sequence). Written as DNA, the CDR3 is TGTGCCAGCAGCCCAGACAGGGCAGATGGCTACACCTTC. Translating it yields CASSPDRADGYTF.

CDR3 in amino acids: CSVDTRQGIYYGYTF. In nucleotides, the CDR3 is TGCAGCGTTGATACCCGACAGGGGATTTACTATGGCTACACCTTC. This chain connects TRBV29-1 to TRBJ1-2; TRBD1 matches at 8 bases. The ends lost 3 bases at V and 3 bases at J; junction bases unmatched: 9. CDR1 is SQVTM and CDR2 is ANQGSEA in the germline V gene. This CDR3 has 15 residues.

This rearrangement joins TRBV3-1 (or the pseudogene TRBV3-2) to TRBJ1-6; TRBD1 might be the D (5 bases). Trimming left V 5 bases short and J 10 bases short, with 12 bases between. The CDR3 runs 13 residues. Germline V lookup: CDR1 LGHDT, CDR2 YNNKEL (reference sequence). This CDR3 is CASSVQGLSPLHF. The CDR3 coding sequence is TGTGCCAGCAGCGTGCAGGGTTTGTCACCCCTCCACTTT.

This chain joins TRBV7-9 and TRBJ2-7; 8 bases are a match to TRBD2. The CDR3 is 15 residues long. CDR1 is SEHNR and CDR2 is FQNEAQ in the germline V gene (reference sequence). V was pared by 1 base and J by 7 bases, with 9 bases of the junction left unmatched. The CDR3 here is CASSLGSGGPWEQYF. CDR3 bases: TGTGCCAGCAGCTTAGGGTCGGGAGGGCCTTGGGAGCAGTACTTC.

This rearrangement joins TRBV19 to TRBJ1-5, with 10 bases lining up with TRBD1. Germline-derived CDR1 and CDR2 are LNHDA and SQIVND (reference sequence). The CDR3 is 18 residues long. Losses at the gene ends were 6 bases for V and 1 base for J; bases not matched to a gene: 12. The CDR3 nucleotides are TGTGCCAGTAGAACCACCGGGACAGGGGTGGGAAGCAATCAGCCCCAGCATTTT. Protein: CASRTTGTGVGSNQPQHF.

The J gene is TRBJ1-4, the V gene TRBV5-1; TRBD1 might be the D (5 bases). CDR3 length: 16 residues. V lost 4 bases and J lost 5, with 18 bases in between. Germline V gene lookup returns CDR1 SGHRS and CDR2 YFSETQ. The DNA of the CDR3 is TGCGCCAGCAGCAGAGGGACTACTCCTGGGAATGAAAAACTGTTTTTT. It is translated as CASSRGTTPGNEKLFF.

The chain is built from TRBV5-3 and TRBJ2-3; TRBD1 aligns across 8 bases. TRBV5-3 has ORF status, its function being uncertain. J lost 10 bases, V lost 5 bases, and 9 bases had no gene match. This CDR3 region has 13 residues. CDR3 sequence reads: CARRAGGPFAQYF. In DNA form, the CDR3 reads TGTGCCAGAAGGGCAGGGGGCCCATTTGCGCAGTATTTT.

This chain's CDR3 is CASSQGQGPDTQYF. CDR3 in DNA: TGTGCCAGCAGCCAGGGACAGGGACCAGATACGCAGTATTTT. The chain employs TRBV3-1 (or the pseudogene TRBV3-2) and TRBJ2-3; 9 nucleotides line up with TRBD1. The ends lost 3 bases at V and 4 bases at J; junction bases unmatched: 2. The CDR3 runs to 14 residues. Per germline, CDR1 LGHDT and CDR2 YNNKEL (reference sequence).

V usage is TRBV9 and J usage is TRBJ2-3; 11 bases agree with TRBD2. The trim removed 3 bases at V and 2 bases at J, leaving 2 bases unmatched. This CDR3 has 15 residues. The germline V gene encodes CDR1 SGDLS and CDR2 YYNGEE. The CDR3 protein is CASSDSGRATDTQYF. In DNA, the CDR3 is TGTGCCAGCAGCGATAGCGGGAGGGCCACAGATACGCAGTATTTT.

The chain recombines TRBV18 with TRBJ2-5; 9 nucleotides match TRBD1. CDR1 and CDR2 (germline): KGHSH, LQKENI. The V gene end was trimmed by 5 bases and the J gene end by 5 bases; junction bases not matched to a gene: 3. The CDR3 runs 13 residues. CDR3: CASSGTGGETQYF. The CDR3 DNA is TGTGCCAGCTCAGGCACAGGGGGCGAGACCCAGTACTTC.

The rearrangement uses TRBV10-3 and TRBJ2-3; tentative D call: TRBD2 (5 bases). Germline CDR1 is ENHRY and CDR2 is SYGVKD. Trimming took 11 bases from V and 2 from J, leaving 11 bases between them. The CDR3 runs to 12 residues. The CDR3 DNA reads TGTGCCTCCGCGGACTCCACAGATACGCAGTATTTT. It encodes CASADSTDTQYF.

The chain has TRBV5-1 and TRBJ2-3, with 8 bases fitting TRBD2. Germline V gene sequence: CDR1 SGHRS, CDR2 YFSETQ. V lost 0 bases and J lost 5; bases outside the gene matches: 5. The CDR3 spans 15 residues. The DNA for the CDR3 is TGCGCCAGCAGCTTGGAAGCGGGAGCTGAAGATACGCAGTATTTT. Protein product: CASSLEAGAEDTQYF.

CDR3 in DNA: TGTGCCAGCAGCTTGAGGGGTTTAGATACGCAGTATTTT. It codes for CASSLRGLDTQYF. The rearrangement joins TRBV5-8 to TRBJ2-3, with D possibly matching TRBD1 (5 bases). The V end lost 1 base, the J end lost 5 bases, and 8 bases lay between the germline ends. The CDR3 is made up of 13 amino acids. Germline V lookup: CDR1 SGHTS, CDR2 YDEGEE.

As regards this clone: One end of the junction fails to match germline, which may point to a read error. V and J are TRBV6-4 and TRBJ2-7; a weak D match, TRBD1 (5 bases). Germline assignment: CDR1 MRHNA and CDR2 SNTAGT. The CDR3 length is 14 residues. In DNA form, the CDR3 reads TGTGCCAGCAGTGCCCAACCTGGGGCTAGTAGACCCTTCTTC. Translated: CASSAQPGASRPFF.

The rearrangement links TRBV11-1 to TRBJ2-2; D not resolved. This CDR3 is built from 13 residues. Germline V gene data show CDR1 as SGHAT and CDR2 as FQDESV (reference sequence). V gave up 1 base and J gave up 9 bases, with 9 bases separating them. CDR3 protein: CASSLGVARELFF. The CDR3 DNA reads TGTGCCAGCAGCTTAGGAGTCGCGAGGGAGCTGTTTTTT.

The chain has TRBV27 and TRBJ2-7; D is unclear. The V gene's germline CDR1 is MNHEY and CDR2 SMNVEV (reference sequence). Trimming removed 0 bases at V and 5 bases at J, with 14 bases between. The CDR3 consists of 15 residues. The chain's CDR3 is CASSLSSRSADEQYF. The CDR3 coding sequence is TGTGCCAGCAGTTTATCCTCGAGGTCGGCCGACGAGCAGTACTTC.

This chain links TRBV28 with TRBJ1-2; D not certain. CDR3 length: 16 amino acids. The V gene lost 5 bases and the J gene lost 6 bases, with 22 bases spanning the gap. Germline lookup yields CDR1 MDHEN and CDR2 SYDVKM. CDR3 loop: CASSPPGYLSPNGYTF. The DNA of the CDR3 is TGTGCCAGCAGTCCCCCGGGGTACCTCAGCCCGAATGGCTACACCTTC.

V is TRBV7-2 and J is TRBJ2-1; 9 bases map to TRBD1. V shed 5 bases, J shed 3 bases, and the junction held 5 bases outside the gene matches. Germline values: CDR1 SGHTA, CDR2 FQGNSA. The CDR3 contains 15 residues. The CDR3 spells CASSVGQGIYNEQFF. In nucleotides, the CDR3 is TGTGCCAGCAGCGTGGGACAGGGTATCTACAATGAGCAGTTCTTC.

The chain uses TRBV2 and TRBJ1-6, with a weak D call TRBD1 (5 bases). The V end was cut by 6 bases, the J end by 10 bases, with 16 bases between. The CDR3 has 14 amino acids. From germline, CDR1 is SNHLY and CDR2 FYNNEI. The CDR3 region has the DNA TGTGCCAGCAGGGGGGGACGGGGCGGATCACCCCTCCACTTT. Encoded protein: CASRGGRGGSPLHF.

The V and J genes are TRBV5-1 and TRBJ1-4; TRBD1 aligns across 9 bases. The V gene end was trimmed by 6 bases and the J gene end by 8 bases; junction bases not matched to a gene: 5. Germline lookup yields CDR1 SGHRS and CDR2 YFSETQ. There are 13 residues in the CDR3. The CDR3 sequence is CASKTGGGEKLFF. The CDR3 DNA follows: TGCGCCAGCAAGACAGGGGGAGGCGAAAAACTGTTTTTT.

This clone was found once. The gene calls are TRBV7-2 and TRBJ2-3, with TRBD2 matching over 10 bases. Germline loops: CDR1 SGHTA, CDR2 FQGNSA. Trimming took 3 bases from V and 4 from J; bases not matched to a gene: 4. This CDR3 region has 15 residues. The CDR3 bases are TGTGCCAGCAGCTTCCTAGCGGGAGCTCCAGATACGCAGTATTTT. Translation: CASSFLAGAPDTQYF.

The chain combines TRBV10-3 with TRBJ2-1; 9 positions match TRBD1. CDR3 length: 14 residues. The germline gives CDR1 ENHRY, CDR2 SYGVKD. Unmatched junction bases numbered 9, after V lost 7 bases and J lost 8 bases. The CDR3 DNA follows: TGTGCCATCAAGGACAGGGGTGGTGACGATGAGCAGTTCTTC. Its translation is CAIKDRGGDDEQFF.